The rows below give T cell receptor beta chains drawn from one sample of a study of T-cell memory formation after mild COVID-19. TCRdb fed the 5' RACE reads into MiXCR, producing one record per CDR3 protein. The top ten clones hold roughly 40% of a sample with tens of thousands of distinct CDR3 sequences, around 13% of them seen once. Input material: PBMCs or a T cell subset sorted from them (not recorded which). These receptors were taken from a young man who had mild COVID-19 (a few samples of this study predate the infection). Cell type and time point are not known. Each CDR3 is given with its conserved first and last residue. The D gene is left open where the match is weak. Clone size appears in some rows only: once, few, many, or a class for an expanded clone.

size | length | J | V | D | CDR3 | DNA
few | 14 | TRBJ1-2 | TRBV5-5 | - | CASSFTTANYGYTF | TGTGCCAGCAGCTTTACTACAGCTAACTATGGCTACACCTTC
- | 16 | TRBJ2-1 | TRBV29-1 | - | CSVEGGLAASYNEQFF | TGCAGCGTTGAAGGCGGCTTAGCGGCGTCCTACAATGAGCAGTTCTTC
- | 14 | TRBJ2-2 | TRBV12-3/TRBV12-4 | - | CASTLPKLTGELFF | TGTGCCAGCACCCTCCCTAAATTAACCGGGGAGCTGTTTTTT
- | 13 | TRBJ2-5 | TRBV24-1 | - | CATSGSVVETQYF | TGTGCCACCAGTGGGTCAGTCGTCGAGACCCAGTACTTC
few | 15 | TRBJ2-3 | TRBV6-2/TRBV6-3 | TRBD2 | CASSSPSGVTDTQYF | TGTGCCAGCAGTTCCCCTAGCGGGGTCACAGATACGCAGTATTTT
few | 16 | TRBJ2-3 | TRBV6-6 | TRBD2 | CASSDSSGGPGDTQYF | TGTGCCAGCAGTGACTCGAGCGGGGGGCCAGGAGATACGCAGTATTTT
- | 13 | TRBJ2-7 | TRBV29-1 | TRBD2 | CSVFTSGDYEQYF | TGCAGCGTCTTTACTAGCGGGGACTACGAGCAGTACTTC
- | 17 | TRBJ1-1 | TRBV6-5 | - | CASSASSLRGRNTEAFF | TGTGCCAGCAGTGCCTCGAGCTTAAGGGGGAGGAACACTGAAGCTTTCTTT
- | 13 | TRBJ1-2 | TRBV27 | - | CASSLGRARGYTF | TGTGCCAGCAGTTTAGGCAGGGCAAGGGGCTACACCTTC
few | 14 | TRBJ2-2 | TRBV19 | TRBD1 | CASRDRDITGELFF | TGTGCCAGTCGGGACAGGGATATCACCGGGGAGCTGTTTTTT
many | 15 | TRBJ2-5 | TRBV3-2 | - | CASSPAKGQQETQYF | TGTGCCAGCAGCCCAGCGAAGGGACAGCAAGAGACCCAGTACTTC
few | 13 | TRBJ2-1 | TRBV7-9 | - | CASDRTGRDEQFF | TGTGCCAGCGATCGGACAGGGAGGGATGAGCAGTTCTTC
many | 11 | TRBJ2-1 | TRBV12-3/TRBV12-4 | - | CASSTSYEQFF | TGTGCCAGCAGCACCAGTTATGAGCAGTTCTTC
few | 14 | TRBJ2-1 | TRBV10-3 | - | CAIMRDGSYNEQFF | TGTGCCATCATGCGGGACGGGTCCTACAATGAGCAGTTCTTC
- | 16 | TRBJ1-3 | TRBV5-1 | - | CASSLAGASSGNTIYF | TGCGCCAGCAGCTTGGCTGGGGCTAGCTCTGGAAACACCATATATTTT
few | 11 | TRBJ1-1 | TRBV11-2 | - | CASSSHTEAFF | TGTGCCAGCAGCTCCCACACTGAAGCTTTCTTT
- | 12 | TRBJ1-1 | TRBV9 | - | CASSPAGTEAFF | TGTGCCAGCAGCCCGGCGGGCACTGAAGCTTTCTTT
few | 15 | TRBJ2-3 | TRBV7-9 | TRBD2 | CASSLQAGVTDTQYF | TGTGCCAGCAGCTTACAAGCGGGGGTCACAGATACGCAGTATTTT
few | 17 | TRBJ1-5 | TRBV7-2 | TRBD1 | CASSFQGTGTDNQPQHF | TGTGCCAGCAGCTTCCAGGGGACAGGGACCGACAATCAGCCCCAGCATTTT
few | 14 | TRBJ2-3 | TRBV6-5 | - | CASRTRRPTDTQYF | TGTGCCAGCAGAACACGGCGGCCGACAGATACGCAGTATTTT
few | 15 | TRBJ2-3 | TRBV9 | TRBD2 | CASSVGGGSTDTQYF | TGTGCCAGCAGCGTAGGCGGGGGGTCCACAGATACGCAGTATTTT
many | 13 | TRBJ2-5 | TRBV9 | - | CASSAGTEETQYF | TGTGCCAGCAGCGCCGGGACGGAAGAGACCCAGTACTTC
few | 13 | TRBJ1-5 | TRBV4-3 | - | CASSPDSGQPQHF | TGCGCCAGCAGCCCCGACTCCGGTCAGCCCCAGCATTTT
few | 12 | TRBJ2-3 | TRBV30 | - | CAWSDGTDTQYF | TGTGCCTGGAGTGATGGCACAGATACGCAGTATTTT
many | 14 | TRBJ2-5 | TRBV25-1 | TRBD1 | CASSEQGASETQYF | TGTGCCAGCAGTGAACAGGGGGCATCGGAGACCCAGTACTTC
- | 15 | TRBJ2-3 | TRBV6-5 | - | CASSLGLYSTDTQYF | TGTGCCAGCAGCCTTGGACTCTATAGCACAGATACGCAGTATTTT
- | 16 | TRBJ2-5 | TRBV3-1 | TRBD2 | CASSLSSGGAEETQYF | TGTGCCAGCAGCCTTTCTAGCGGGGGGGCTGAGGAGACCCAGTACTTC
- | 14 | TRBJ2-1 | TRBV27 | TRBD2 | CASSLLGGVNEQFF | TGTGCCAGCAGTTTACTCGGGGGGGTCAATGAGCAGTTCTTC